Each of the 10 T cell receptor beta chains below was sequenced from the same sample in a study of cytomegalovirus exposure and HLA in healthy donors. The study ran its PCR with 60 Vbeta and 13 Jbeta primers. Assay used: immunoSEQ multiplex PCR; TCRdb lists only in-frame clones, some missing. The top ten clones hold around 3.6% of a sample with about 140,000 clones, roughly 76% of them seen once. Sequences were obtained from PBMCs. All receptors come from a young man in good health and CMV-seronegative.

This clone appeared a single time. This sequence joins TRBV30 and TRBJ1-2, with D uncertain. The V end was cut by 1 base, the J end by 4 bases, with 13 bases between. Germline V gene sequence: CDR1 GTSNPN, CDR2 SVGIG (reference sequence). This CDR3 contains 14 residues. CDR3 protein: CAWSASTRVYGYTF. The CDR3 DNA sequence: TGTGCCTGGAGTGCTTCCACTAGGGTCTATGGCTACACCTTC.

The gene calls are TRBV6-6 and TRBJ1-6, with a weak D call TRBD1 (5 bases). CDR3 length equals 14 residues. V dropped 5 bases and J dropped 3 bases, with 8 bases sitting between them. Germline CDR1 is MNHNY and CDR2 is SVGAGI (reference sequence). The CDR3 protein is CASSPDSYNSPLHF. CDR3 in DNA: TGTGCCAGCAGTCCAGACAGCTATAATTCACCCCTCCACTTT.

V usage is TRBV30 and J usage is TRBJ1-1; the D gene is possibly TRBD1 (5 bases). Trimming shortened V by 2 bases and J by 0 bases, and 10 bases separated the two germline ends. This CDR3 is built from 14 residues. Germline values: CDR1 GTSNPN, CDR2 SVGIG (reference sequence). The CDR3 DNA sequence: TGTGCCTGGAGTTGGGGCAGACTGAACACTGAAGCTTTCTTT. Protein: CAWSWGRLNTEAFF.

The rearrangement links TRBV5-1 to TRBJ2-2; D remains ambiguous. CDR1 is SGHRS, CDR2 YFSETQ, per germline. The CDR3 contains 14 residues. V shed 0 bases and J shed 5 bases, with 8 bases lying between them. Written as DNA, the CDR3 is TGCGCCAGCAGCTTGGAAGCTGATACCGGGGAGCTGTTTTTT. Translating it yields CASSLEADTGELFF.

The chain recombines TRBV7-9 with TRBJ2-7, with D perhaps matching TRBD1 (6 bases). The ends were cut back, 5 bases at V and 1 base at J, with 12 bases in the middle. The length of the CDR3 is 14 residues. CDR1 and CDR2 from the germline V gene are SEHNR and FQNEAQ (reference sequence). The CDR3 loop reads CASSLSGVSYEQYF. The CDR3 DNA is TGTGCCAGCAGCCTATCAGGGGTGTCCTACGAGCAGTACTTC.

V gene TRBV6-5 combines with J gene TRBJ1-6, with TRBD1 matching 8 bases. The J segment lost 4 bases and the V segment lost 3 bases, leaving 5 bases of the junction unmatched. The CDR3 has 16 amino acids. The germline V gene encodes CDR1 MNHEY and CDR2 SVGAGI. The CDR3 sequence: CASSYDRGEYNSPLHF. The CDR3 DNA is TGTGCCAGCAGTTATGACAGGGGCGAATATAATTCACCCCTCCACTTT.

The gene calls are TRBV5-1 and TRBJ1-1; D may be TRBD1 (5 bases). The V end lost 4 bases, the J end lost 1 base, and 11 bases lay between the germline ends. This CDR3 comprises 14 residues. Germline CDR1 reads SGHRS; CDR2 reads YFSETQ. In DNA, the CDR3 is TGCGCCAGCAGCCCGGAGGGGTGGAACACTGAAGCTTTCTTT. Encoded protein: CASSPEGWNTEAFF.

The chain uses TRBV2 and TRBJ2-3, with 11 bases identical to TRBD2. The CDR3 spans 12 residues. The V gene end was trimmed by 3 bases and the J gene end by 11 bases; junction bases not matched to a gene: 1. The germline V gene has CDR1 SNHLY and CDR2 FYNNEI. The CDR3 sequence: CASSELAGGQYF. CDR3 DNA sequence: TGTGCCAGCAGTGAGCTAGCGGGGGGGCAGTATTTT.

V gene TRBV6-1 combines with J gene TRBJ2-4, with 8 bases lining up with TRBD1. Germline-derived CDR1 and CDR2 are MNHNS and SASEGT. Trimming at V came to 8 bases and at J to 0 bases, leaving 6 bases not matched to a gene. The CDR3 is 15 amino acids. The CDR3 DNA reads as TGTGCCAGCCGAGGGACAGGTGGAGCCAAAAACATTCAGTACTTC. Translation: CASRGTGGAKNIQYF.

The V and J genes are TRBV5-1 and TRBJ2-6; 12 nucleotides align to TRBD2. The CDR3 has 18 amino acids. V lost 4 bases, J lost 0 bases, and 5 bases stayed unmatched. Germline V lookup: CDR1 SGHRS, CDR2 YFSETQ. The DNA for the CDR3 is TGCGCCAGCAGCACAGGACTAGCGGGAACCTCTGGGGCCAACGTCCTGACTTTC. This codes for CASSTGLAGTSGANVLTF.